One sample yielded the 5 T cell receptor beta chains listed below, sequenced in a study of T cell repertoires in cytomegalovirus infection. Antigen specificity for these receptors is unknown. MiXCR was run by TCRdb on the reads, yielding one entry per CDR3 protein. The sample consists of about 60,000 distinct CDR3 sequences, 33% of them appearing once. The sample taken for sequencing was PBMCs, sequenced either directly or after in vitro stimulation (not recorded which). The receptors were sampled from a human donor in good health (CMV status not recorded). Some clones in this sample may be carry-over from other donors' samples.

The chain combines TRBV7-9 with TRBJ1-2; a possible D gene is TRBD1 (5 bases). Germline V CDR1 and CDR2: SEHNR, FQNEAQ (reference sequence). This CDR3 is built from 13 residues. Trimming took off 1 base at V and 4 bases at J, with 7 bases between the two ends. CDR3 region: CASSLGDGYGYTF. CDR3 bases: TGTGCCAGCAGCTTAGGGGACGGCTATGGCTACACCTTC. The full variable domain, completed using reference TRBV7-9 and TRBJ1-2, is DTGVSQNPRHKITKRGQNVTFRCDPISEHNRLYWYRQTLGQGPEFLTYFQNEAQLEKSRLLSDRFSAERPKGSFSTLEIQRTEQGDSAMYLCASSLGDGYGYTFGSGTRLTVV.

This clonotype came up a few times. The chain couples TRBV19 to TRBJ2-1; TRBD1 agrees at 9 bases. The ends lost 9 bases at V and 5 bases at J; junction bases unmatched: 20. The CDR3 extends over 18 amino acids. Germline CDR1 LNHDA, CDR2 SQIVND (reference sequence). Written as DNA, the CDR3 is TGTGCCAGACTACCCGGGACAGGGACTTTCGGGACAAACAATGAGCAGTTCTTC. Its protein product is CARLPGTGTFGTNNEQFF.

The chain is built from TRBV20-1 and TRBJ2-7, with 10 bases fitting TRBD2. The germline gives CDR1 DFQATT, CDR2 SNEGSKA (reference sequence). The trim removed 5 bases at V and 1 base at J, leaving 14 bases unmatched. CDR3 length: 17 amino acids. This CDR3 is CSASSPLRTSGSYEQYF. The CDR3 nucleotides read TGCAGTGCTTCGTCCCCCCTTCGGACTAGCGGTTCCTACGAGCAGTACTTC.

The chain's CDR3 is CASSEWDQPQHF. In DNA form, the CDR3 reads TGTGCCAGCAGTGAATGGGATCAGCCCCAGCATTTT. This chain connects TRBV6-1 to TRBJ1-5, with D unclear. Trimming shortened V by 2 bases and J by 5 bases, and 4 bases separated the two germline ends. This CDR3 comprises 12 residues. CDR1 is MNHNS, CDR2 SASEGT, per germline.

The chain employs TRBV5-6 and TRBJ2-1; D remains unclear. Trimming left V 4 bases short and J 0 bases short, with 14 bases between. The germline gives CDR1 SGHDT, CDR2 YYEEEE. The CDR3 runs to 16 residues. The CDR3 spells CASSPIPESSYNEQFF. In DNA, the CDR3 is TGTGCCAGCAGCCCAATTCCAGAGAGCTCCTACAATGAGCAGTTCTTC.